This T cell receptor (beta chain) was identified in a study of blood T cell repertoires in COVID-19. Overall study: From T cells, B-cell-depleted T cells, or PBMCs came the material, which was cDNA or gDNA.

The CDR3 sequence is 12 residues long. Germline V gene lookup returns CDR1 SNHLY and CDR2 FYNNEI. Trimming took 5 bases from V and 0 from J, leaving 3 bases between them. The method was immunoSEQ multiplex PCR; TCRdb's version includes in-frame clones alone and lacks a portion of them. The profile shows around 150,000 clones, just over 85% of them singletons. This clone appeared a single time. Material for sequencing was peripheral blood. The TCR originated in a man between 65 and 85 years old with acute or convalescent COVID-19. V and J are TRBV2 and TRBJ2-3; D gene ambiguous. CDR3 loop: CASSPSTDTQYF. DNA for the CDR3: TGTGCCAGCAGTCCGAGCACAGATACGCAGTATTTT.